A single sample is the source of the 32 T cell receptor beta chains below, sequenced in a study of blood T cell repertoires in COVID-19. Assay: immunoSEQ multiplex PCR; the TCRdb copy retains only in-frame clones and omits some. The sample carries 130,000 to 150,000 clones, about 90% recorded once. The source material was PBMCs or T cells enriched from blood (not recorded which). The receptor source for this set is a man aged 55 to 70 who had recovered from COVID-19.

The chain is built from TRBV3-1 (or the pseudogene TRBV3-2) and TRBJ2-5; 8 positions match TRBD2. CDR1 is LGHDT, CDR2 YNNKEL, per germline (reference sequence). The CDR3 is made up of 14 amino acids. J was trimmed by 7 bases and V by 4 bases; bases with no gene match: 8. CDR3 bases: TGTGCCAGCAGCCCCTCCGGACTAGCCGGGACCCAGTACTTC. It is translated as CASSPSGLAGTQYF.

The chain uses TRBV6-5 and TRBJ1-2; 7 nucleotides agree with TRBD1. The CDR3 is 14 amino acids. J gave up 4 bases and V 5 bases, and 7 bases lay outside the gene matches. Looked up from germline, CDR1 is MNHEY and CDR2 is SVGAGI. CDR3 in DNA: TGTGCCAGCAGTACCCTGACAGGGTCCTATGGCTACACCTTC. This sequence encodes CASSTLTGSYGYTF.

The V gene is TRBV9, the J gene TRBJ2-1, with 7 bases that match TRBD2. The CDR3 totals 16 residues. The trim removed 5 bases at V and 3 bases at J, leaving 11 bases unmatched. Germline loops: CDR1 SGDLS, CDR2 YYNGEE. The DNA for the CDR3 is TGTGCCAGCAGTGCGGAATTGGCTAGCGGCTACAATGAGCAGTTCTTC. The encoded protein is CASSAELASGYNEQFF.

The table lists this clone with a few counts. This chain joins TRBV27 and TRBJ2-7; D call uncertain. CDR3 length: 13 amino acids. Trimming took off 7 bases at V and 2 bases at J, with 12 bases between the two ends. CDR1 MNHEY and CDR2 SMNVEV come from the germline V gene (reference sequence). CDR3 bases: TGTGCCAGCATCCCCCCTGGCACCTACGAGCAGTACTTC. Protein product: CASIPPGTYEQYF.

The V call is TRBV6-5, the J call TRBJ1-3; a weak D match, TRBD1 (6 bases). V was trimmed by 7 bases and J by 0 bases, leaving 13 bases between them. This CDR3 is 15 amino acids long. CDR1 is MNHEY, CDR2 SVGAGI, per germline. CDR3 bases: TGTGCCAGCAAGAACAGGGTACCCTCTGGAAACACCATATATTTT. Residues: CASKNRVPSGNTIYF.

CDR3 nucleotide sequence: TGTGCCAGCAGCCCCTTCCGGCAGGGGCTGGGAGAGCAGTACTTC. This codes for CASSPFRQGLGEQYF. V usage is TRBV3-1 (or the pseudogene TRBV3-2) and J usage is TRBJ2-7, with TRBD1 as a possible D gene (6 bases). Germline CDR1 and CDR2: LGHDT and YNNKEL (reference sequence). The CDR3 covers 15 residues. Deletions cut 4 bases from V and 7 bases from J, with 20 bases between.

V gene TRBV13 combines with J gene TRBJ2-7; the D gene is possibly TRBD2 (5 bases). The germline V and J ends were trimmed by 1 base and 4 bases, with 14 bases remaining between them. Germline V gene sequence: CDR1 PRHDT, CDR2 FYEKMQ (reference sequence). The CDR3 totals 15 residues. The CDR3 reads CASSLARDDRYEQYF. CDR3 bases: TGTGCCAGCAGCTTAGCTCGGGATGACCGGTACGAGCAGTACTTC.

V usage is TRBV9 and J usage is TRBJ1-6, with a weak D call TRBD1 (6 bases). Trimming took off 3 bases at V and 7 bases at J, with 14 bases between the two ends. There are 15 residues in the CDR3. Germline V CDR1 and CDR2: SGDLS, YYNGEE. The CDR3 sequence is CASSAGGRGNSPLHF. DNA of the CDR3: TGTGCCAGCAGCGCCGGGGGGAGGGGGAATTCACCCCTCCACTTT.

The V call is TRBV15, the J call TRBJ1-6; TRBD1 is a possible D gene (5 bases). V lost 1 base and J lost 7, with 11 bases in between. CDR3 size: 15 residues. The germline V gene has CDR1 LNHNV and CDR2 YYDKDF (reference sequence). The CDR3 is CATSRVRGKNSPLHF. Here the CDR3 DNA reads TGTGCCACCAGCAGAGTACGGGGGAAGAATTCACCCCTCCACTTT. Looking up the rest from reference TRBV15 and TRBJ1-6 gives the full variable domain: DAMVIQNPRYQVTQFGKPVTLSCSQTLNHNVMYWYQQKSSQAPKLLFHYYDKDFNNEADTPDNFQSRRPNTSFCFLDIRSPGLGDTAMYLCATSRVRGKNSPLHFGNGTRLTVT.

The genes are TRBV30 and TRBJ2-7; D is undetermined. The CDR3 length is 13 residues. V was trimmed by 0 bases and J by 2 bases, leaving 8 bases between them. In germline, CDR1 is GTSNPN, CDR2 SVGIG (reference sequence). CDR3 sequence: CAWSVPGAYEQYF. In DNA, the CDR3 is TGTGCCTGGAGTGTACCGGGTGCCTACGAGCAGTACTTC.

The chain links TRBV10-2 to TRBJ2-7, with D possibly TRBD2 on 5 matching bases. Trimming took off 7 bases at V and 0 bases at J, with 13 bases between the two ends. This CDR3 is built from 14 residues. The germline V gene has CDR1 WSHSY and CDR2 SAAADI. The CDR3 region has the DNA TGCGCCAGCAACCAGAGAGGGAGCTCCTACGAGCAGTACTTC. Translating it yields CASNQRGSSYEQYF.

V usage is TRBV18 and J usage is TRBJ2-5; 7 bases are a match to TRBD1. Germline V gene data show CDR1 as KGHSH and CDR2 as LQKENI. The length of the CDR3 is 16 residues. Trimming at V came to 3 bases and at J to 3 bases, leaving 10 bases not matched to a gene. DNA of the CDR3: TGTGCCAGCTCACCTCTCCCAGGACAGGAGAAAGAGACCCAGTACTTC. Its protein is CASSPLPGQEKETQYF.

This chain connects TRBV3-1 (or the pseudogene TRBV3-2) to TRBJ2-3; 8 nucleotides line up with TRBD1. V gave up 0 bases and J gave up 5 bases; unmatched junction bases: 7. CDR1 LGHDT and CDR2 YNNKEL come from the germline V gene (reference sequence). The CDR3 totals 16 residues. DNA of the CDR3: TGTGCCAGCAGCCAAGATCGGCAGGGGGCAGGAGATACGCAGTATTTT. It is translated as CASSQDRQGAGDTQYF.

The V call is TRBV10-2, the J call TRBJ1-5; TRBD1 matches 7 bases. V lost 7 bases to trimming and J lost 1 base; unmatched junction nucleotides: 10. The CDR3 is 16 residues long. Germline CDR1 reads WSHSY; CDR2 reads SAAADI. The CDR3 sequence: CASMGAGTVSNQPQHF. The CDR3, as DNA: TGCGCCAGCATGGGAGCCGGGACAGTGAGCAATCAGCCCCAGCATTTT.

This chain joins TRBV6-1 and TRBJ2-4; TRBD1 matches at 11 bases. V was pared by 2 bases and J by 9 bases, with 6 bases of the junction left unmatched. Germline loops: CDR1 MNHNS, CDR2 SASEGT. There are 15 residues in the CDR3. The CDR3: CASSERMGQGGIQYF. CDR3 DNA: TGTGCCAGCAGTGAACGTATGGGACAGGGGGGCATTCAGTACTTC.

The chain combines TRBV27 with TRBJ1-2, with D possibly being TRBD1 (5 bases). V was pared by 2 bases and J by 2 bases, with 15 bases between. This CDR3 is 16 amino acids long. Germline CDR1 reads MNHEY; CDR2 reads SMNVEV (reference sequence). In DNA form, the CDR3 reads TGTGCCAGCAGTTTAGGGGGGAAGAATGGGAACTATGGCTACACCTTC. Amino acids: CASSLGGKNGNYGYTF.

The gene calls are TRBV7-3 and TRBJ2-1, with 7 bases aligning to TRBD2. J lost 8 bases, V lost 8 bases, and 12 bases had no gene match. Looked up from germline, CDR1 is SGHTA and CDR2 is FQGTGA. There are 14 residues in the CDR3. DNA for the CDR3: TGTGCCAGCGCCTTAGGAGGGAGGGTCGATGAGCAGTTCTTC. It is translated as CASALGGRVDEQFF.

This chain joins TRBV6-5 and TRBJ1-6; 9 bases are a match to TRBD1. CDR1 is MNHEY and CDR2 is SVGAGI in the germline V gene. This CDR3 has 16 amino acids. The ends lost 4 bases at V and 10 bases at J; junction bases unmatched: 11. The CDR3 protein is CASSLDRGRHGSPLHF. For the CDR3, the DNA is TGTGCCAGCAGTTTGGACAGGGGAAGGCACGGGTCACCCCTCCACTTT.

The chain links TRBV11-2 to TRBJ2-2, with 7 bases lining up with TRBD2. V trimming: 6 bases; J trimming: 7 bases; junction bases outside the gene matches: 5. Germline CDR1 reads SGHAT; CDR2 reads FQNNGV. The CDR3 sequence is 13 residues long. The CDR3 reads CASRSAGNGELFF. CDR3 sequence (DNA): TGTGCCAGCAGATCAGCGGGGAACGGGGAGCTGTTTTTT.

V gene TRBV27 combines with J gene TRBJ2-1; D unclear. Germline V gene data show CDR1 as MNHEY and CDR2 as SMNVEV (reference sequence). CDR3 length: 14 amino acids. The V gene lost 3 bases and the J gene lost 3 bases, with 9 bases spanning the gap. The CDR3 spells CASSLRHFYNEQFF. CDR3 DNA sequence: TGTGCCAGCAGTTTGAGGCACTTCTACAATGAGCAGTTCTTC.

The V and J genes are TRBV28 and TRBJ1-5; 9 nucleotides match TRBD1. This CDR3 contains 14 residues. Per the germline V gene, CDR1 is MDHEN and CDR2 is SYDVKM. The J segment lost 2 bases and the V segment lost 6 bases, leaving 2 bases of the junction unmatched. The CDR3 is CASRRQGGNQPQHF. The CDR3 DNA is TGTGCCAGCAGACGACAGGGGGGCAATCAGCCCCAGCATTTT.

The genes are TRBV28 and TRBJ1-1; D is perhaps TRBD1 (5 bases). V lost 6 bases to trimming and J lost 4 bases, with 18 bases between them. The CDR3 runs to 15 residues. Germline assignment: CDR1 MDHEN and CDR2 SYDVKM. CDR3 loop: CASSPLTGVGTEAFF. The CDR3, as DNA: TGTGCCAGCAGCCCGCTCACGGGGGTGGGCACTGAAGCTTTCTTT. The full variable domain, completed using reference TRBV28 and TRBJ1-1, is DVKVTQSSRYLVKRTGEKVFLECVQDMDHENMFWYRQDPGLGLRLIYFSYDVKMKEKGDIPEGYSVSREKKERFSLILESASTNQTSMYLCASSPLTGVGTEAFFGQGTRLTVV.

The chain uses TRBV6-6 and TRBJ1-5; TRBD1 might be the D (5 bases). V was trimmed by 5 bases and J by 4 bases, leaving 15 bases between them. CDR1 is MNHNY and CDR2 is SVGAGI in the germline V gene (reference sequence). This CDR3 is built from 15 residues. Written as DNA, the CDR3 is TGTGCCAGCAGTATCTCCGACAGCACAAATCAGCCCCAGCATTTT. Translation: CASSISDSTNQPQHF.

The chain couples TRBV9 to TRBJ2-1; 9 bases are a match to TRBD2. The CDR3 runs to 15 residues. J lost 5 bases, V lost 0 bases, and 3 bases had no gene match. The germline V gene encodes CDR1 SGDLS and CDR2 YYNGEE. CDR3: CASSVVSGSHNEQFF. The DNA for the CDR3 is TGTGCCAGCAGCGTAGTTAGCGGGAGTCACAATGAGCAGTTCTTC.

V is TRBV5-1 and J is TRBJ1-1, with 7 nucleotides matching TRBD1. This CDR3 has 15 residues. Germline-derived CDR1 and CDR2 are SGHRS and YFSETQ. Germline trimming cut 4 bases from V and 1 base from J; bases unmatched to any gene: 7. CDR3 region: CASSRQGGGNTEAFF. CDR3 bases: TGCGCCAGCAGCCGACAGGGTGGGGGGAACACTGAAGCTTTCTTT.

The rearrangement joins TRBV29-1 to TRBJ1-1; TRBD1 is a possible D gene (5 bases). Trimming stripped 4 bases from V and 0 bases from J, with 18 bases between. The CDR3 length is 16 residues. Germline V gene data show CDR1 as SQVTM and CDR2 as ANQGSEA. CDR3 nucleotide sequence: TGCAGCGTTGGATTTTTTCAGGGAAGGATGAACACTGAAGCTTTCTTT. Amino acids: CSVGFFQGRMNTEAFF.

In this sample, this clone turned up once. The V gene is TRBV5-4, the J gene TRBJ2-3, with D hard to call. V dropped 3 bases and J dropped 0 bases, with 11 bases sitting between them. In germline, CDR1 is SGHNT, CDR2 YYREEE (reference sequence). The CDR3 sequence is 15 residues long. The CDR3: CASSSLLSSTDTQYF. DNA of the CDR3: TGTGCCAGCAGCTCCCTACTTTCTAGCACAGATACGCAGTATTTT.

This rearrangement joins TRBV2 to TRBJ1-5; 7 positions match TRBD1. Losses at the gene ends were 6 bases for V and 1 base for J; bases not matched to a gene: 6. Per the germline V gene, CDR1 is SNHLY and CDR2 is FYNNEI. This CDR3 region has 15 residues. The CDR3 loop reads CASSASRGSNQPQHF. The CDR3 DNA sequence: TGTGCCAGCAGCGCTAGCAGGGGGAGCAATCAGCCCCAGCATTTT.

The V gene is TRBV6-4, the J gene TRBJ1-1; 9 bases agree with TRBD1. The CDR3 extends over 12 amino acids. CDR1 MRHNA and CDR2 SNTAGT come from the germline V gene. V shed 2 bases, J shed 8 bases, and the junction held 0 bases outside the gene matches. The CDR3 nucleotides are TGTGCCAGCAGTGACGGGACAGGGGAAGCTTTCTTT. It yields the protein CASSDGTGEAFF.

The rearrangement links TRBV9 to TRBJ2-2; TRBD2 matches at 11 bases. CDR1 is SGDLS and CDR2 is YYNGEE in the germline V gene. Trimming at V came to 4 bases and at J to 1 base, leaving 6 bases not matched to a gene. This CDR3 is 17 amino acids long. CDR3 bases: TGTGCCAGCAGCACCCTAGCGGGGGGCGGGAACACCGGGGAGCTGTTTTTT. Amino acid sequence: CASSTLAGGGNTGELFF.

Only a few counts were recorded for this clone. This chain's CDR3 is CASSSSGGFGQPQHF. CDR3 nucleotides: TGTGCCAGCAGTTCATCGGGGGGTTTTGGTCAGCCCCAGCATTTT. The chain joins TRBV28 to TRBJ1-5, with D possibly being TRBD1 (5 bases). The CDR3 extends over 15 amino acids. Trimming took 4 bases from V and 6 from J, leaving 16 bases between them. Germline lookup yields CDR1 MDHEN and CDR2 SYDVKM.

The V call is TRBV29-1, the J call TRBJ1-1; a possible D gene is TRBD1 (6 bases). In germline, CDR1 is SQVTM, CDR2 ANQGSEA. V lost 0 bases to trimming and J lost 1 base, with 15 bases between them. CDR3 length: 16 amino acids. CDR3 sequence: CSVEDRGQNTNTEAFF. The CDR3 DNA sequence: TGCAGCGTTGAAGATCGAGGACAGAATACGAACACTGAAGCTTTCTTT.